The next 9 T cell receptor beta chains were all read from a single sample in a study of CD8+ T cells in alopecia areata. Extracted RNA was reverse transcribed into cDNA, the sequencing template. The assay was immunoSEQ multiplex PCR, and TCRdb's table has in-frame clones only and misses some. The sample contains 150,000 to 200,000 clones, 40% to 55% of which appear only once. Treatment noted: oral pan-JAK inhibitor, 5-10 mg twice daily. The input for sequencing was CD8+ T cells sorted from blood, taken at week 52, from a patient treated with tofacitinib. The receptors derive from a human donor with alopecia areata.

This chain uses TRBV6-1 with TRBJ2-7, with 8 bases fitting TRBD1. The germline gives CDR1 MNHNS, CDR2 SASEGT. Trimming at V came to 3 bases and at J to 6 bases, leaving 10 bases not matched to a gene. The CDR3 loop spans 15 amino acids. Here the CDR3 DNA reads TGTGCCAGCAGTGAGGTGGGGACAGGTCTCGGCGAGCAGTACTTC. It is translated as CASSEVGTGLGEQYF.

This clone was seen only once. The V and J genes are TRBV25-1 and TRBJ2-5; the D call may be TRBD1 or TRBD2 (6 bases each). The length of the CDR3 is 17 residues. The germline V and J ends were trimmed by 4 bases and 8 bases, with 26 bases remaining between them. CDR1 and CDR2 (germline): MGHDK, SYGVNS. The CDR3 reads CASSAHPTVGGLATQYF. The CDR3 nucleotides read TGTGCCAGCAGTGCCCATCCTACCGTCGGGGGCCTAGCCACCCAGTACTTC.

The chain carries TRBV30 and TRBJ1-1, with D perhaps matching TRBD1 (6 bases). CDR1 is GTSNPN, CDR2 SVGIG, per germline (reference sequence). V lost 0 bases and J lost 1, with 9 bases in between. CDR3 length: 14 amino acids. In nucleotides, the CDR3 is TGTGCCTGGAGTGTGGGCAGGGGGAACACTGAAGCTTTCTTT. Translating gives CAWSVGRGNTEAFF. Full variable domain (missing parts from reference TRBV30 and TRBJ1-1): SQTIHQWPATLVQPVGSPLSLECTVEGTSNPNLYWYRQAAGRGLQLLFYSVGIGQISSEVPQNLSASRPQDRQFILSSKKLLLSDSGFYLCAWSVGRGNTEAFFGQGTRLTVV.

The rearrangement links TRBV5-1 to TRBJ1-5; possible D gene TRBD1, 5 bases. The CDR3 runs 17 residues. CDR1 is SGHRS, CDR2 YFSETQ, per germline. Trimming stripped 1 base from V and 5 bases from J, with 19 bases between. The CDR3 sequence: CASSLLPPGTDYQPQHF. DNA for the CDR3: TGCGCCAGCAGCTTGTTGCCCCCCGGGACGGATTATCAGCCCCAGCATTTT. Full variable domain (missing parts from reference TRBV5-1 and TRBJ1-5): KAGVTQTPRYLIKTRGQQVTLSCSPISGHRSVSWYQQTPGQGLQFLFEYFSETQRNKGNFPGRFSGRQFSNSRSEMNVSTLELGDSALYLCASSLLPPGTDYQPQHFGDGTRLSIL.

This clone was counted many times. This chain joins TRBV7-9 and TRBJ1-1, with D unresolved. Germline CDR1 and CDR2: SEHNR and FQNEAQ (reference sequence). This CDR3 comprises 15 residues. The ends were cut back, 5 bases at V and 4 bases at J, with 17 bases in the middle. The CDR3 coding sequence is TGTGCCAGCAGCCCCCCCACAGAACTAAGCACTGAAGCTTTCTTT. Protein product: CASSPPTELSTEAFF.

In DNA, the CDR3 is TGCAGCGTTTTGACAGGGGTGAACACTGAAGCTTTCTTT. Amino acids: CSVLTGVNTEAFF. V gene TRBV29-1 combines with J gene TRBJ1-1, with 8 bases matching TRBD1. Trimming took 5 bases from V and 0 from J; bases not matched to a gene: 2. Germline V CDR1 and CDR2: SQVTM, ANQGSEA. The CDR3 length is 13 residues.

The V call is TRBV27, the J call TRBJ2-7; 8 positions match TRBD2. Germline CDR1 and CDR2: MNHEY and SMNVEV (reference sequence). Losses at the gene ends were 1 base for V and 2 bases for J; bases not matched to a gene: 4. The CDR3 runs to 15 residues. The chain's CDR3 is CASSLWSSGPYEQYF. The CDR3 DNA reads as TGTGCCAGCAGTTTATGGTCTAGCGGGCCCTACGAGCAGTACTTC.

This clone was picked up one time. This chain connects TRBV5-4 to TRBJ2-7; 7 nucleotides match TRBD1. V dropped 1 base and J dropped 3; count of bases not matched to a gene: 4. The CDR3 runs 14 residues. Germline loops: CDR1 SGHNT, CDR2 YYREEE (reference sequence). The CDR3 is CASSLTGALYEQYF. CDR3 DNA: TGTGCCAGCAGCTTGACAGGGGCTCTCTACGAGCAGTACTTC.

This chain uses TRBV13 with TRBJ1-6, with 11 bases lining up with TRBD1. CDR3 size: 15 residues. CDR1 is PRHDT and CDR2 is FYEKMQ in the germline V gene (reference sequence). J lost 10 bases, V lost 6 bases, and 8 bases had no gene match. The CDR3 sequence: CASRPPGQGDSPLHF. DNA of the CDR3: TGTGCCAGCAGACCCCCGGGACAGGGGGACTCACCCCTCCACTTT.